The source of this T cell receptor beta chain is a study of control samples from healthy donors and cancer patients. Assay: immunoSEQ multiplex PCR; the TCRdb copy retains only in-frame clones and omits some. The sample consists of 110,000 to 150,000 clones, about nine tenths of them appearing once. The V gene's germline CDR1 is SGHNT and CDR2 YYREEE (reference sequence). CDR3 length: 19 residues. V lost 4 bases to trimming and J lost 1 base, with 24 bases between them. The rearrangement joins TRBV5-4 to TRBJ2-4; perhaps TRBD1 as D (6 bases). What was sequenced was blood. This TCR derives from a man aged 25 to 40 in good health. The DNA of the CDR3 is TGTGCCAGCAGCCCAGGCCCGACAGGTTGGGATGGGGCCAAAAACATTCAGTACTTC. Translating it yields CASSPGPTGWDGAKNIQYF.